This record covers a single TCR beta chain. The antigen this receptor binds is unknown. It has no much larger one-base neighbor in the sample; base qualities were not kept. The sample originates from a study of cytomegalovirus exposure and HLA in healthy donors (dated by TCRdb to about 2017). With respect to the entire study: An earlier analysis of 550 to 700 of the donors reported approximately 290 Gb of sequence data and some 120 million unique TCR beta sequences from about 180 million T cells. Four to six DR-DQ haplotypes were handled as single units for association and clustering, since linkage in the cohort was strong. Along with the roughly 670-subject first cohort, a separate validation cohort of roughly 110 different subjects was used. Rather than using new phenotypic data, the later analysis identified candidate immune exposures from TCR beta sequences and from how often those sequences occurred across donors. An earlier analysis of several hundred of the donors used high-throughput TCR beta sequencing to judge whether each TCR beta V gene segment behaved as functional or pseudogenic. HLA typing included class I and class II loci at four-digit resolution. Using immunosequencing, the study profiled T cell repertoires from 500 to 800 subjects and related those repertoires to cytomegalovirus serostatus. The number of typed donors differed by locus: roughly 629-630 for A, B, C, DRB1 and DQB1; 522 for DQA1; approximately 600 for DPA1; and some 450 for DPB1. Across 300 to 500 genotyped donors of the cohort, an average of about 220,000 unique TCR beta nucleotide sequences per donor were sequenced, and approximately 17% of those sequences were non-productive. To predict cytomegalovirus infection status, the study brought together high-throughput TCR immunosequencing, statistical association of individual TCRs with disease status, and machine learning. Donor age, sex, ethnicity and CMV serostatus were collected together with the repertoire data. The aim of the study was to test whether cataloging public T cell receptors could identify signatures of past pathogen exposure. An early release that covered 640 HLA-typed donors contained approximately 300 gigabases of sequencing data and some 87 million unique TCR sequences. To study patterns of TCR occurrence, a later analysis re-analyzed previously published TCR beta repertoires from under 750 donors and added high-resolution HLA genotyping. All discovery cohort repertoires had been generated using a single sequencing platform. A later genetic analysis took genome-wide SNP genotypes for about 55% of the roughly 700 donors and used that subset as a discovery cohort. Of the 300 to 400 genotyped donors, over 65% fell in the genetic ancestry cluster associated with self-reported Caucasian donors.

The cohort consisted of more than 650 healthy bone marrow donors. All cohort members were sampled while nominally healthy, although unrecorded immune exposures were likely present. The donor was CMV seropositive and belonged to the group of more than 250 seropositive cohort members. A peripheral blood sample was provided by each donor, and peripheral blood mononuclear cells were used for TCR beta sequencing. The Qiagen DNeasy Blood Extraction Kit was used to extract genomic DNA from the blood cell samples. CDR1 and CDR2 (MNHEY, SMNVEV) derive from the germline V gene (reference sequence). Trimming removed 6 bases from V and 9 bases from J, leaving 13 bases between the germline ends. The CDR3, from cysteine to phenylalanine, totals 12 residues. Only the CDR3 region is kept as DNA, spanning 36 bases read in frame from base 1. Libraries were made using the immunoSEQ multiplex PCR assay. For the multiplex PCR, a mixture combining 60 forward primers for TCR Vbeta segments and 13 reverse primers for TCR Jbeta segments was used. The CDR3 region of rearranged TCR beta genes was amplified from genomic DNA with a multiplex PCR assay. Amplified TCR beta libraries were sequenced as 87-base-pair reads on the Illumina HiSeq System. Per the source publication's procedure: Across the roughly 700 repertoires, a later analysis counted 60 million to 90 million unique TCR beta chains, 9.5 million to 13 million of which were shared by at least two donors. Raw reads were error-corrected and collapsed into unique sequences by a nearest-neighbor algorithm in which closely related sequences were merged to remove PCR and sequencing errors. CDR3 sequences were aligned to IMGT reference sequences to assign V, D and J gene segments. For a sequence to be retained, at least a six-nucleotide match to both a V gene segment and a J gene segment was required. Rearrangements were called productive when the CDR3 lacked stop codons and stayed in frame with V and J; all others were non-productive. CDR3 was defined by IMGT convention, running from the second conserved V-encoded cysteine to the conserved J-encoded phenylalanine. Sequences without an unambiguous match to a single V gene segment were excluded from the earlier analysis of about 630 of the donors. An earlier analysis of a few hundred of the donors called V segments functional above 56.7% productive rearrangements and segregating when the between-donor standard deviation exceeded 5%. A statistical classification framework was built to diagnose cytomegalovirus status from the catalog of TCR beta chain sequences. In a later analysis, TCR nucleotide sequences were compared against IMGT/GENE-DB human TR gene sequences so that V and J genes could be assigned. The TCRdist pipeline was used in a later analysis to assign CDR3 sequences and most-parsimonious VDJ recombination scenarios. In a later analysis, each TCR beta chain was defined by its CDR3 amino acid sequence together with its V-gene family, and reads without a unique V-gene family were excluded. To address suspected cross-contamination and a sequencing artifact, a later analysis removed around 600 highly shared, low-generation-probability nucleotide sequences. For each public chain, a later analysis derived a clonal expansion index from normalized ranks of inferred template counts within each repertoire. A later analysis computed generation probabilities with a VDJ recombination model fitted to out-of-frame rearrangements, and checked the results against IGoR. In a later analysis, hypergeometric tests were used to score TCR-TCR, TCR-HLA and TCR-CMV co-occurrence, with a repertoire-size bias correction applied to TCR pairs. To estimate false discovery rates, a later analysis permuted the HLA or CMV assignments 20 times. In a later analysis, co-occurring TCRs were grouped with DBSCAN, and TCRdist sequence similarity was added when clustering was performed within HLA-allele-positive subsets. For co-occurrence clustering, repertoires with fewer than 30,000 or more than 120,000 public chains were excluded, along with about five repertoires with anomalous nucleotide sharing. The table comes from immuneACCESS by way of TCRdb, which keeps in-frame sequences with V and J called. Part of the clones is missing from these tables; in studies checked, under half for an unresolved V gene and the rest for unknown reasons. Clone size and V and J calls were adopted from that table, with D and trimming inferred from the DNA. In all, the sample holds roughly 120,000 clones, and about two thirds of those were seen once. The ten largest clones add up to just over 8% of the sample.

Paper-wide results and their limitations: A later analysis found that TCR association rates varied across HLA loci, with DRB1 alleles showing the most associated TCRs and HLA-C alleles the fewest. The 87-base-pair reads could not distinguish some IMGT-functional V segments, including TRBV6-2 and TRBV6-3, so those segments were excluded. HLA typing was unavailable for some donors at each locus, so association tests used only the typed subset. In a later analysis, HLA-associated TCR beta chains showed more clonal expansion and lower generation probabilities than non-associated chains that were equally common. According to a later analysis, most CMV-associated TCR beta chains appeared to be HLA-restricted, and the HLA associations seemed to be driven largely by CMV exposure. Presence/absence analyses assumed roughly uniform sequencing depth across donors, an assumption that may not hold. Across donors, most TCR sequences were observed very rarely, whereas some public TCRs were present in many individuals. It was suggested by the authors that the approach could potentially be generalized to other disease states and immunological phenotypes. In the study, around 160 TCR beta chains were listed as associated with cytomegalovirus. V-gene and J-gene trimming of TCR beta chains was associated with a missense DCLRE1C variant in a later genetic analysis, and the association was replicated in an independent cohort. Assigning TCR associations to individual alleles was difficult when HLA alleles, especially DR and DQ, strongly co-occurred. A cluster of highly shared sequence variants was judged likely to be a technical artifact of the sequencing pipeline. CMV serostatus was the only immune exposure information available for the cohort. This cohort had only TCR beta chains sequenced, and the lack of alpha or paired-chain data limited which features could be detected. In an earlier analysis of about 600 of the donors, most TCR beta V segments appeared in productive rearrangements about 87% or about 30% of the time, broadly matching IMGT annotations. Several of the top co-occurrence clusters appeared to be linked to parvovirus B19, influenza, CMV and Epstein-Barr virus, according to a later analysis. A few of the identified cytomegalovirus-associated TCR beta chains were confirmed in vitro to be specific for cytomegalovirus antigens. In a later genetic analysis, fewer N-insertions in productive TCRs were reported among donors in an Asian-associated ancestry cluster than the roughly 640-donor mean. The classifier was reported to diagnose cytomegalovirus status with high specificity and sensitivity in both the original cohort and the validation cohort. A further reported finding was that TCR beta sequences accurately predicted the HLA-A and HLA-B alleles for most subjects in the first cohort. Linkage disequilibrium might explain the correlated functional status among segregating V segments, but an unknown experimental factor could not be ruled out. The earlier analysis of about 600 of the donors excluded 15 to 20 rarely observed V segments, including chromosome 9 orphons, because counts were too low. In a later analysis, 16,951 TCR beta sequences were associated with specific HLA alleles at a false discovery rate of 0.05.

The rearrangement joined TRBV27 to TRBJ2-3; the best D guess is TRBD2, with 6 bases matching. The sequencing input was PBMCs. This TCR was recovered from a woman aged 35 to 49 in good health and CMV-seropositive. The CDR3 sequence is CASSPAGLTQYF. Read as DNA, the sequence is TGTGCCAGCAGCCCGGCGGGACTCACGCAGTATTTT.